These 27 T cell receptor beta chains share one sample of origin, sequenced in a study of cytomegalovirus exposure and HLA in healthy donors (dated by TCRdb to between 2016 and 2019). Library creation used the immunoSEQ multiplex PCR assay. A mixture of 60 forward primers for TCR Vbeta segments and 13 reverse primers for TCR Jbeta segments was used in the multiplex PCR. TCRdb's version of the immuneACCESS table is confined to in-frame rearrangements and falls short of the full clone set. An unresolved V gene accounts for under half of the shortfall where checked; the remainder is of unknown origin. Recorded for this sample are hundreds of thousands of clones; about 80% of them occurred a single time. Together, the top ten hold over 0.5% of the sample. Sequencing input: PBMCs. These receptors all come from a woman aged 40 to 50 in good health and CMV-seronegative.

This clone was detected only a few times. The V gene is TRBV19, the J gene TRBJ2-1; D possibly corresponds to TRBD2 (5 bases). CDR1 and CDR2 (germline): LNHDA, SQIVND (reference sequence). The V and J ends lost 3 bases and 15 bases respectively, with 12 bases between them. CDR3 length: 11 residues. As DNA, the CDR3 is TGTGCCAGTAGTATCGGAGGTACAGCGTTCTTC. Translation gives CASSIGGTAFF. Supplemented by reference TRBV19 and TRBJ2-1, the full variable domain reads DGGITQSPKYLFRKEGQNVTLSCEQNLNHDAMYWYRQDPGQGLRLIYYSQIVNDFQKGDIAEGYSVSREKKESFPLTVTSAQKNPTAFYLCASSIGGTAFFGPGTRLTVL.

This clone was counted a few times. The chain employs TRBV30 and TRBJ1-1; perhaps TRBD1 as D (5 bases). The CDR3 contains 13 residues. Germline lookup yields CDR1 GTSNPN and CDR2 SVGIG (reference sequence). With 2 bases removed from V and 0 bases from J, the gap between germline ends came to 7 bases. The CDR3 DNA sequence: TGTGCCTGGAGTAGACAGATGAACACTGAAGCTTTCTTT. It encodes CAWSRQMNTEAFF.

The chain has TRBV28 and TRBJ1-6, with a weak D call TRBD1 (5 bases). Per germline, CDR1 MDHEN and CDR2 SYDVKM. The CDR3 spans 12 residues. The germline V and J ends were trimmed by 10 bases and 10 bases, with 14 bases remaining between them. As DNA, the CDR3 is TGTGCCATCACCGGGGGAAGATCACCCCTCCACTTT. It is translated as CAITGGRSPLHF.

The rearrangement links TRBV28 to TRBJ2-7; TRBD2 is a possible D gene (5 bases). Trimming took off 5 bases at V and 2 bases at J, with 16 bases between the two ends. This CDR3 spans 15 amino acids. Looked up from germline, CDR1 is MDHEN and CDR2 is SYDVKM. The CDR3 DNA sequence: TGTGCCAGCAGTCGCTTCGGACTGCCCCCCTACGAGCAGTACTTC. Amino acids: CASSRFGLPPYEQYF.

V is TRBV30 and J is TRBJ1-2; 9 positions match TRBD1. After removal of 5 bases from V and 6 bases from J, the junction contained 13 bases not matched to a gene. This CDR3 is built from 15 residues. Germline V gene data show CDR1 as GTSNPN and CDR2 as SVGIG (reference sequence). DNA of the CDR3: TGTGCCTGGGGGGACAGGGTTAGTCCGTGGAATGGCTACACCTTC. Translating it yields CAWGDRVSPWNGYTF.

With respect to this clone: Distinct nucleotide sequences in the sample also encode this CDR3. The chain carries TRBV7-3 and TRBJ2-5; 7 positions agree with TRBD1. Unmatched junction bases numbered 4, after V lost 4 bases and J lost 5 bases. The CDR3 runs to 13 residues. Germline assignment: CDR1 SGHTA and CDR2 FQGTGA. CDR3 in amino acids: CASSSGQRETQYF. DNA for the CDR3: TGTGCCAGCAGCTCGGGACAGAGGGAGACCCAGTACTTC.

DNA for the CDR3: TGCGCCAGCAGCCAAGACAGGGCAGGGGTCTACGAGCAGTACTTC. Translating gives CASSQDRAGVYEQYF. This chain joins TRBV4-3 and TRBJ2-7; possibly TRBD1 for D (6 bases). V was cut by 0 bases and J by 3 bases, with 12 bases left in between. The germline gives CDR1 LGHNA, CDR2 YSLEER. This CDR3 is built from 15 residues.

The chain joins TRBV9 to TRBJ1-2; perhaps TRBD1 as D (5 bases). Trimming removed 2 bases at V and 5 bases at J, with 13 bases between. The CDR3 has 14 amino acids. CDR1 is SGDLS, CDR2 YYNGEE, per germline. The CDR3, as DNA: TGTGCCAGCAGCGTCACAGGCCTCCTGTATGGCTACACCTTC. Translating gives CASSVTGLLYGYTF.

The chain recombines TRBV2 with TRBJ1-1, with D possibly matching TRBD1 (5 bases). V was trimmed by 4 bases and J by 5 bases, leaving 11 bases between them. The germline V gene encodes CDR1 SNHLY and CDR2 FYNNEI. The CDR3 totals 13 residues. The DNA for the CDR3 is TGTGCCAGCAGTGTCGCCAGGGTGACTGAAGCTTTCTTT. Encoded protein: CASSVARVTEAFF.

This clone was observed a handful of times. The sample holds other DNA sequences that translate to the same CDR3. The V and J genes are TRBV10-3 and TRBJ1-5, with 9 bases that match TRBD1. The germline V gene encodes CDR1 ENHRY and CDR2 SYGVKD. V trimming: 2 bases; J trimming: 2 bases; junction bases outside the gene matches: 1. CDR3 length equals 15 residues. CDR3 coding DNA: TGTGCCATCAGTGAGGACAGGGGGGGCAATCAGCCCCAGCATTTT. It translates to CAISEDRGGNQPQHF.

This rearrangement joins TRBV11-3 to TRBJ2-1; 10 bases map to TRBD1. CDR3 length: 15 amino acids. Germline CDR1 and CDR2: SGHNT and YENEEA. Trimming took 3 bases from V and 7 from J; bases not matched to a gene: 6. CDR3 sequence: CASSLGTGAYNEQFF. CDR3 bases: TGTGCCAGCAGCTTGGGGACAGGGGCTTATAATGAGCAGTTCTTC.

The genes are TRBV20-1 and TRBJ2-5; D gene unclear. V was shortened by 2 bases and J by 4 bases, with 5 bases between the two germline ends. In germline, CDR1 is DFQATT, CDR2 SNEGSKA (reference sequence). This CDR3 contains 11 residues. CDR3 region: CSARQIETQYF. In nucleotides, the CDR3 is TGCAGTGCTAGACAAATAGAGACCCAGTACTTC.

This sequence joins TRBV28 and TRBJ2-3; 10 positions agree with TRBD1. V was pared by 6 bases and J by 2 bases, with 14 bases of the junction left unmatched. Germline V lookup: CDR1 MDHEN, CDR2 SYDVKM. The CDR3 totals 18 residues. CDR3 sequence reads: CASSIPETGGQLTDTQYF. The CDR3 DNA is TGTGCCAGCAGCATACCCGAGACAGGGGGCCAACTCACAGATACGCAGTATTTT.

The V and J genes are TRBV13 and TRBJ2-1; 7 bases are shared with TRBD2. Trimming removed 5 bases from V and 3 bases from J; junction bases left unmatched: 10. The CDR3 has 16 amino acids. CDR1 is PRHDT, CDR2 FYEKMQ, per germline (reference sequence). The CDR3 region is CASSLKSGGLYNEQFF. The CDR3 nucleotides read TGTGCCAGCAGCCTTAAATCGGGGGGTCTCTACAATGAGCAGTTCTTC.

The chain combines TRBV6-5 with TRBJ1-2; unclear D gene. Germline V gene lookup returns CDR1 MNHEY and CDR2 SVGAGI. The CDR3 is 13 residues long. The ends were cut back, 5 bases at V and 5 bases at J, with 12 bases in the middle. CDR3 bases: TGTGCCAGCAGTCCAAGGAGTCCATATGGCTACACCTTC. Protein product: CASSPRSPYGYTF.

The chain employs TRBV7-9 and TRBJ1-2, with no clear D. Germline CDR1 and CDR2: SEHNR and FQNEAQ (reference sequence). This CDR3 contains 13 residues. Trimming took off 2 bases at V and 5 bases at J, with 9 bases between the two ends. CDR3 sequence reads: CASSLQPGYGYTF. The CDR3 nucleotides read TGTGCCAGCAGCTTACAGCCAGGTTATGGCTACACCTTC.

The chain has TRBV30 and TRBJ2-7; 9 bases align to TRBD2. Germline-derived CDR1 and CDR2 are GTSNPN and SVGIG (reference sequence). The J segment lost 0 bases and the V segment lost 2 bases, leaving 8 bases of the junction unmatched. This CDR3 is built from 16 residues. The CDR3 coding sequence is TGTGCCTGGAGTACACCGGGACTAGCTCCCTCCTACGAGCAGTACTTC. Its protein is CAWSTPGLAPSYEQYF.

The CDR3 bases are TGTGCTAGTGGTCCGCCGCAGGGGGCACTTAGGGCCGGGGAGCTGTTTTTT. Translated: CASGPPQGALRAGELFF. This chain joins TRBV12-5 and TRBJ2-2, with 8 positions matching TRBD1. This CDR3 contains 17 residues. J lost 6 bases, V lost 5 bases, and 14 bases had no gene match. Germline CDR1 and CDR2: LGHNT and FRNRAP.

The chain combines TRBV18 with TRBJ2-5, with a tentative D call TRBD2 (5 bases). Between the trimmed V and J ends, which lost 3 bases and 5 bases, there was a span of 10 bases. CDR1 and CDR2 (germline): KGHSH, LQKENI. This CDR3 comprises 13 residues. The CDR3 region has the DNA TGTGCCAGCTCACCCGGAGGTGGCGAGACCCAGTACTTC. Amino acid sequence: CASSPGGGETQYF.

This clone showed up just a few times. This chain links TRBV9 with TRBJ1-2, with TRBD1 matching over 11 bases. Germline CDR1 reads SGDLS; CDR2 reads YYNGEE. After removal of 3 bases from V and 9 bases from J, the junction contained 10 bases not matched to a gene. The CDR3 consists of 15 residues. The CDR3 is CASSARDRGRGSYTF. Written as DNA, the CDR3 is TGTGCCAGCAGCGCTCGGGACAGGGGGAGAGGGAGCTACACCTTC.

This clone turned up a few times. The CDR3, as DNA: TGTGCCAGTCTCGGGTCTACTAATGAAAAACTGTTTTTT. Protein sequence: CASLGSTNEKLFF. V usage is TRBV19 and J usage is TRBJ1-4; D remains ambiguous. V lost 8 bases to trimming and J lost 2 bases, with 9 bases between them. CDR1 and CDR2 (germline): LNHDA, SQIVND (reference sequence). The CDR3 totals 13 residues.

CDR3: CASSLGPGSGNTIYF. The CDR3, as DNA: TGTGCCAGCAGCTTGGGGCCAGGCTCTGGAAACACCATATATTTT. The V call is TRBV5-6, the J call TRBJ1-3; no clear D gene. The CDR3 spans 15 residues. Germline loops: CDR1 SGHDT, CDR2 YYEEEE. Trimming left V 0 bases short and J 0 bases short, with 7 bases between.

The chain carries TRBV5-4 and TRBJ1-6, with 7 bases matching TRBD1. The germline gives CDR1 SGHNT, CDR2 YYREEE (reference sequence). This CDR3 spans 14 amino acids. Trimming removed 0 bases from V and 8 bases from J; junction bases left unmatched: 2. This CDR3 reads CASSLERGHSPLHF. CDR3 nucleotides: TGTGCCAGCAGCTTGGAAAGGGGGCATTCACCCCTCCACTTT. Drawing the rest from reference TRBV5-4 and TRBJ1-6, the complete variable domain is ETGVTQSPTHLIKTRGQQVTLRCSSQSGHNTVSWYQQALGQGPQFIFQYYREEENGRGNFPPRFSGLQFPNYSSELNVNALELDDSALYLCASSLERGHSPLHFGNGTRLTVT.

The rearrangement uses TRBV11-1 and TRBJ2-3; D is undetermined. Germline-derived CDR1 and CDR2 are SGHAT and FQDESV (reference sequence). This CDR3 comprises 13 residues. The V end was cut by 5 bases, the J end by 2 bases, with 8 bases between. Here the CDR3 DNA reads TGTGCCAGCAGCCGATCACTCACAGATACGCAGTATTTT. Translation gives CASSRSLTDTQYF.

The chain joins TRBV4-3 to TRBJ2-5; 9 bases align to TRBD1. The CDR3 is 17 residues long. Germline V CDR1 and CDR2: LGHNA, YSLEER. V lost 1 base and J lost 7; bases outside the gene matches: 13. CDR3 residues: CASSQGRRDRAFGTQYF. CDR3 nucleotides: TGCGCCAGCAGCCAAGGCAGACGGGACAGGGCTTTCGGGACCCAGTACTTC.

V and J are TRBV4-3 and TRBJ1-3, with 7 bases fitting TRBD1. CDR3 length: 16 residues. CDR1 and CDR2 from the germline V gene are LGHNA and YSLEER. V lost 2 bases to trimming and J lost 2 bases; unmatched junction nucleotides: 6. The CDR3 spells CASSQLSGTAGNTIYF. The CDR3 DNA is TGCGCCAGCAGCCAACTCTCCGGGACAGCTGGAAACACCATATATTTT.

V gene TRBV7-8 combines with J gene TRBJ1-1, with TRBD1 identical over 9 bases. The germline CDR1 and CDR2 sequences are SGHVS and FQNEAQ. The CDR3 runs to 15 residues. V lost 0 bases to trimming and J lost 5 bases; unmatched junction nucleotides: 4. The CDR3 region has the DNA TGTGCCAGCAGCTTAGCTGGACAGGGGTTGACTGAAGCTTTCTTT. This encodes CASSLAGQGLTEAFF.